Following are 2 T cell receptor beta chains from one sample sequenced in a study of spatial heterogeneity in lung cancer. TCRdb reprocessed the 5' RACE reads with MiXCR, giving one entry per CDR3 protein. This table has tens of thousands of distinct CDR3 sequences, less than 9% appearing once. The time point denotes: sample taken at primary tumor resection. Tumor, nontumor lung or frozen PBMC supplied whole RNA, sequenced without sorting. Sequences were derived from PBMCs, sampled at surgery. These receptors all stem from a female donor with early-stage non-small cell lung cancer.

In its sample, this clonotype was seen many times. This chain connects TRBV2 to TRBJ1-4; unclear D gene. V was cut by 6 bases and J by 5 bases, with 10 bases left in between. This CDR3 contains 13 residues. Looked up from germline, CDR1 is SNHLY and CDR2 is FYNNEI. CDR3 residues: CASRSLRNEKLFF. DNA for the CDR3: TGTGCCAGCAGATCACTTCGCAATGAAAAACTGTTTTTT. The whole variable domain, filled in from reference TRBV2 and TRBJ1-4, reads EPEVTQTPSHQVTQMGQEVILRCVPISNHLYFYWYRQILGQKVEFLVSFYNNEISEKSEIFDDQFSVERPDGSNFTLKIRSTKLEDSAMYFCASRSLRNEKLFFGSGTQLSVL.

This clonotype showed up many times. This chain connects TRBV19 to TRBJ2-5, with TRBD1 matching 7 bases. The germline CDR1 and CDR2 sequences are LNHDA and SQIVND (reference sequence). The CDR3 length is 14 residues. V was pared by 3 bases and J by 5 bases, with 6 bases of the junction left unmatched. CDR3 DNA sequence: TGTGCCAGTAGTATTACAGGGGCGGCGGAGACCCAGTACTTC. The encoded protein is CASSITGAAETQYF.